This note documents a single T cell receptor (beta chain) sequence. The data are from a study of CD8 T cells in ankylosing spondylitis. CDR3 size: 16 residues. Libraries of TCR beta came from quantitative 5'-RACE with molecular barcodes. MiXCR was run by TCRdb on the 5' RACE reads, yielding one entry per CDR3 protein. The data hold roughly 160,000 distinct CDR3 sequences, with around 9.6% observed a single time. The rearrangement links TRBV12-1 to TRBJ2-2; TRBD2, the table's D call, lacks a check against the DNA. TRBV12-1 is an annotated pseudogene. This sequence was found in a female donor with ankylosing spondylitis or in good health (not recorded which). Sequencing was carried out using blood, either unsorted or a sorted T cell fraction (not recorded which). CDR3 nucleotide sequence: TGTGCCAGCAGCTCGAGAGGGAGGGCTGGCACCGGGGAGCTGTTTTTT. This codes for CASSSRGRAGTGELFF.